Listed below are T cell receptor beta chains from one sample, sequenced in a study of control samples from healthy donors and cancer patients. The repertoire was sequenced with immunoSEQ multiplex PCR; TCRdb's copy has only in-frame clones and lacks some. There are roughly 83,000 clones in the sample; roughly 82% occur only once, and roughly 9.8% lies in the top ten. The sample comprised blood. These receptors all stem from a woman aged 55-69 years in good health. CDR3s leave out the opening cysteine and the closing phenylalanine or tryptophan. A clone size is listed for some rows: how often the clone was seen (once, few, many), or a class if it is expanded.

TRBJ1-6 NA TRBV19 ASSASQRNSPLH
TRBJ2-1 NA TRBV7-2 ASSLRRTFSSYNEQF
TRBJ1-1 NA TRBV7-9 ASRTTTGGRINTEAF
TRBJ2-7 NA TRBV29-1 SVGDRRGEQY
TRBJ1-4 NA TRBV5-1 ASSPRDSEEKLF
TRBJ1-3 medium-sized TRBV7-2 ASSRNQGSGNTIY
TRBJ1-6 few TRBV4-1 ASSQDRARGGSPLH
TRBJ2-4 NA TRBV6-5 ASSYRTGGNIQY
TRBJ1-1 NA TRBV7-2 ASSLDSFNTEAF
TRBJ2-7 NA TRBV13 ASSSDRFEQY
TRBJ2-2 NA TRBV29-1 SVEAPQGLGGELF
TRBJ1-2 NA TRBV11-2 ASSLGLRYGYT
TRBJ2-5 NA TRBV2 ARSSGRIVETQY
TRBJ2-2 NA TRBV3-1/TRBV3-2 ASRLNTGELF